The entry below describes one T cell receptor (beta chain). Sequencing was performed with immunoSEQ multiplex PCR; in TCRdb, only in-frame clones are kept and a portion is missing. The table shows 150,000 to 200,000 clones, with roughly 94% occurring only once. The sample originates from a study of blood T cell repertoires in COVID-19. Overall study context: T cells, B-cell-depleted T cells, or PBMCs supplied cDNA or gDNA.

CDR3 length: 15 amino acids. V was trimmed by 3 bases and J by 2 bases, leaving 13 bases between them. Germline loops: CDR1 LNHDA, CDR2 SQIVND (reference sequence). Seattle patients were enrolled while actively infected and followed longitudinally. This receptor was identified in a man younger than 45 with COVID-19, enrolled during active disease. This chain joins TRBV19 and TRBJ1-2; possibly TRBD1 for D (5 bases). The sequencing sample was made of peripheral blood. Written as DNA, the CDR3 is TGTGCCAGTAGTATCGGGGGTCCACAGAACTATGGCTACACCTTC. This translates into CASSIGGPQNYGYTF.